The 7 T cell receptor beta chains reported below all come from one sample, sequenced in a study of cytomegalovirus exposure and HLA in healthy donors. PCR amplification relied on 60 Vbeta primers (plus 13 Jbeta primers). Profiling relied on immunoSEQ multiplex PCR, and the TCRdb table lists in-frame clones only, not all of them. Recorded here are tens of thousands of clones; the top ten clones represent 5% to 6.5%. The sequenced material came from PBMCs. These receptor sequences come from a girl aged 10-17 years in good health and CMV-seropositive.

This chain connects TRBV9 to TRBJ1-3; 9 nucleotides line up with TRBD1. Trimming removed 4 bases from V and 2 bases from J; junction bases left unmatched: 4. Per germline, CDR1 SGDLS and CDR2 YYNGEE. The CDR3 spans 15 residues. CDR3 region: CASSLGTGTGNTIYF. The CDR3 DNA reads TGTGCCAGCAGCTTGGGGACAGGGACTGGAAACACCATATATTTT.

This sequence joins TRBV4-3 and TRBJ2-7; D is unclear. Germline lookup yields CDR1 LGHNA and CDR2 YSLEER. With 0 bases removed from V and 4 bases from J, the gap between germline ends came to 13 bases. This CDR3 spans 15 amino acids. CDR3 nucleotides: TGCGCCAGCAGCCAAGACAAAAGCAGGATGTACGAGCAGTACTTC. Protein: CASSQDKSRMYEQYF.

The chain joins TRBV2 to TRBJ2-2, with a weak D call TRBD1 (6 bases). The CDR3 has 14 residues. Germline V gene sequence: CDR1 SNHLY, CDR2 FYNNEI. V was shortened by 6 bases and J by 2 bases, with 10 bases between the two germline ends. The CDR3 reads CASRTQGNTGELFF. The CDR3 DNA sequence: TGTGCCAGCAGGACACAGGGAAACACCGGGGAGCTGTTTTTT.

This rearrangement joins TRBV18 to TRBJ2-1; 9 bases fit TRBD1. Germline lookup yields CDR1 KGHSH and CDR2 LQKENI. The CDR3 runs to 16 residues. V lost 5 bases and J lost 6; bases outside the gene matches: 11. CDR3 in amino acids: CASSSSGTGFSNEQFF. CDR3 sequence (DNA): TGTGCCAGCTCATCGTCCGGGACAGGGTTTAGCAATGAGCAGTTCTTC.

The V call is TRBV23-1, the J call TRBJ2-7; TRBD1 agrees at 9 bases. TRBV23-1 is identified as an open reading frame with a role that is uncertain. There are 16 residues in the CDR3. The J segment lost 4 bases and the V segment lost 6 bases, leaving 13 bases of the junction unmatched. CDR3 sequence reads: CASSRDRATLLYEQYV. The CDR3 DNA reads TGCGCCAGCAGCCGGGACAGGGCAACTTTACTGTACGAGCAGTACGTC.

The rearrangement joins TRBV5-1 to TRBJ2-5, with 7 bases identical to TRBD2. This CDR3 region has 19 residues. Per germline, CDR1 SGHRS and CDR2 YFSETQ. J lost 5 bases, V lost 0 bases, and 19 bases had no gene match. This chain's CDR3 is CASSLGGLSRGGGGETQYF. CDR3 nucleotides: TGCGCCAGCAGCTTGGGAGGTCTTAGTCGAGGCGGGGGAGGTGAGACCCAGTACTTC.

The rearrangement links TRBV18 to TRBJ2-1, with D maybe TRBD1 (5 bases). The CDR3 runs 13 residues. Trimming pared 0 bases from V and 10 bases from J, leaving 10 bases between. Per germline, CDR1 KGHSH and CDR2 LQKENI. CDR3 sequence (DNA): TGTGCCAGCTCACCACCGGGGCCCGACGAGCAGTTCTTC. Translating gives CASSPPGPDEQFF.